Below, 2 T cell receptor beta chains from the same sample are listed, as sequenced in a study of shared clonotypes between healthy human individuals. Naive CD8 populations comprised CD45RO-negative cells positively selected for CCR7, excluding terminally differentiated effector memory CD45RA+ cells. Generated by immunoSEQ multiplex PCR, the TCRdb table keeps only in-frame clones and is missing some. The sample records about 2.1 million clones, about 92% being singletons. Specimen: naive CD8+ T cells from PBMCs. The receptor set was obtained from a man younger than 35 in good health. Some clones in this sample may be carry-over from other donors' samples.

The chain couples TRBV4-3 to TRBJ2-3, with 8 bases lining up with TRBD2. The germline CDR1 and CDR2 sequences are LGHNA and YSLEER. The trim removed 0 bases at V and 2 bases at J, leaving 7 bases unmatched. This CDR3 spans 17 amino acids. CDR3 coding DNA: TGCGCCAGCAGCCAAGAGGTCAGCGGGAGAACCACAGATACGCAGTATTTT. Protein product: CASSQEVSGRTTDTQYF.

Of note for this clone: The sample holds other DNA sequences that translate to the same CDR3. This chain joins TRBV2 and TRBJ2-1, with 12 bases that match TRBD2. The CDR3 loop spans 15 amino acids. Trimming cost V 8 bases and J 4 bases; bases outside gene matches: 6. The germline V gene has CDR1 SNHLY and CDR2 FYNNEI. CDR3 bases: TGTGCCAGCTCGAGGGGGACTAGCGGGTACAATGAGCAGTTCTTC. It yields the protein CASSRGTSGYNEQFF.